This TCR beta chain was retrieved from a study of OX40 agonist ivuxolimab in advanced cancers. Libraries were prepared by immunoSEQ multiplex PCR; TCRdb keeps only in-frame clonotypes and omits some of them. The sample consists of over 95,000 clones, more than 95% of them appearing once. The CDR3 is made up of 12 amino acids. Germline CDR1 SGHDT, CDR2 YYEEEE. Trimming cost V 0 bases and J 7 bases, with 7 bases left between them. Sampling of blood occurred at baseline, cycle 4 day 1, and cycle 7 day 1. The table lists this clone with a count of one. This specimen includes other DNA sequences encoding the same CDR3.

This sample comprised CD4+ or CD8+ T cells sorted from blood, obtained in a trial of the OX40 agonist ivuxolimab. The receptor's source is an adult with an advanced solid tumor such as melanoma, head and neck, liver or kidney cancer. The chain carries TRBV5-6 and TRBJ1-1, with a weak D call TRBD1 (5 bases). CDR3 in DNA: TGTGCCAGCAGCTTGGTTGGGGGTGAAGCTTTCTTT. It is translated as CASSLVGGEAFF. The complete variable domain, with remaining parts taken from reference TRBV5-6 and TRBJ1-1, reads DAGVTQSPTHLIKTRGQQVTLRCSPKSGHDTVSWYQQALGQGPQFIFQYYEEEERQRGNFPDRFSGHQFPNYSSELNVNALLLGDSALYLCASSLVGGEAFFGQGTRLTVV.